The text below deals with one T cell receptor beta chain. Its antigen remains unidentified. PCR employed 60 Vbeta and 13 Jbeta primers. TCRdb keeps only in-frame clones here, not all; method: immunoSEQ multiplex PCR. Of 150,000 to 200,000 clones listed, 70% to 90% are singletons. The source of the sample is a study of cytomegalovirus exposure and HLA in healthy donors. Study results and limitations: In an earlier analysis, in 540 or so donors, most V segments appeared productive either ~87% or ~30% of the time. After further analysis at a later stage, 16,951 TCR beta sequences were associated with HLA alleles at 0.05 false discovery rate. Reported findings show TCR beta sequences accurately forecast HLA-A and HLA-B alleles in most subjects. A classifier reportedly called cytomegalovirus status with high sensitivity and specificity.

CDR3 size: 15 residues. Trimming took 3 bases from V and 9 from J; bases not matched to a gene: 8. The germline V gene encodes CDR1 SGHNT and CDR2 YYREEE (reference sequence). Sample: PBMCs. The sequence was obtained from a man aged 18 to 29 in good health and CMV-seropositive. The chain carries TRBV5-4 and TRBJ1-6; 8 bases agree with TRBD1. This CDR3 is CASSSTGQGGSPLHF. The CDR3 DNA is TGTGCCAGCAGCTCAACCGGACAGGGTGGTTCACCCCTCCACTTT.